A single sample gave rise to the 4 T cell receptor beta chains below, sequenced in a study of shared clonotypes between healthy human individuals. TCRdb keeps only in-frame clones here, not all; method: immunoSEQ multiplex PCR. Among fewer than 800,000 clones, roughly nine tenths were seen once, and the ten largest hold roughly 24%. Naive CD8 isolation took CD45RO-negative cells positively selected for CCR7 and excluded terminally differentiated effector memory CD45RA+ cells. The source material was naive CD8+ T cells sorted from blood. These receptors were taken from a man under 40 in good health.

The V call is TRBV25-1, the J call TRBJ1-4; D unresolved. The CDR3 contains 17 residues. Trimming left V 1 base short and J 0 bases short, with 12 bases between. CDR1 is MGHDK, CDR2 SYGVNS, per germline. As DNA, the CDR3 is TGTGCCAGCAGTGAATTGCCGGGTCGTGCAACTAATGAAAAACTGTTTTTT. Its translation: CASSELPGRATNEKLFF.

The CDR3 spells CASSLRGYGQETQYF. For the CDR3, the DNA is TGTGCCAGCAGTTTGAGGGGTTACGGGCAAGAGACCCAGTACTTC. This sequence joins TRBV28 and TRBJ2-5, with D perhaps assigned TRBD1 or TRBD2 (5 bases each). CDR1 MDHEN and CDR2 SYDVKM come from the germline V gene. This CDR3 has 15 amino acids. V lost 3 bases and J lost 2, with 13 bases in between.

The rearrangement uses TRBV4-3 and TRBJ1-2; 8 positions agree with TRBD1. Germline trimming cut 2 bases from V and 4 bases from J; bases unmatched to any gene: 9. CDR3 length: 16 residues. The germline gives CDR1 LGHNA, CDR2 YSLEER. The CDR3 region is CASSQRQQGGTYGYTF. The CDR3 nucleotides are TGCGCCAGCAGCCAACGCCAACAGGGGGGTACCTATGGCTACACCTTC.

The V call is TRBV7-9, the J call TRBJ1-3; unclear D gene. The CDR3 covers 14 residues. Deletions cut 5 bases from V and 1 base from J, with 9 bases between. The V gene's germline CDR1 is SEHNR and CDR2 FQNEAQ (reference sequence). As DNA, the CDR3 is TGTGCCAGCAGCCACGCATCTTCTGGAAACACCATATATTTT. As protein: CASSHASSGNTIYF.